This T cell receptor (beta chain) stems from a study of response to subunit inactivated influenza vaccine (dated by TCRdb to the late 2010s). Concerning the study at large: Deep quantitative profiling of the T cell receptor repertoire was used in the study to follow responses to a trivalent subunit inactivated influenza vaccine.

This clonotype showed up many times. The specificity of this receptor is unknown. Nothing much larger sits one base from this clone, and base qualities are not available. Taken from the germline V gene, the CDR1 and CDR2 loops are SGDLS and YYNGEE. V is clipped by 0 bases and J by 4 bases, and the sequence between their germline boundaries is 10 bases long. Its CDR3 holds 14 amino acids, cysteine through phenylalanine. Just CDR3 DNA is preserved here, 42 bases in frame from base 1. Results the study describes overall, beyond this receptor: The authors proposed that each seasonal influenza vaccination may bring in only a limited number of new T cells.

Receptor libraries were prepared by RT-PCR. Instrument on record: Illumina HiSeq 2500. The public reads were reprocessed in TCRdb via fastp at Q25 and MiXCR, keeping in-frame beta chains. Each CDR3 protein gets just one entry, which takes the most common genes and DNA from the rows behind it. The sample records about 500,000 distinct CDR3 sequences, approximately 16% of which are singletons. Together, the top ten hold less than 4% of the sample. The receptor was derived from a man aged 50-75 years who received an inactivated influenza vaccine. Donor details come from another sample of the same person, matched by shared clones. This specimen consisted of CD4+ T cells sorted from PBMCs, obtained around 25 months after vaccination. The chain is made from TRBV9 and TRBJ1-1; the best D guess is TRBD1, with 6 bases matching. The CDR3 protein: CASSVAQGSTEAFF. At the DNA level, the sequence is TGTGCCAGCAGCGTAGCTCAGGGGTCCACTGAAGCTTTCTTT.